The 24 T cell receptor beta chains in this list originate from one sample, sequenced in a study of shared clonotypes between healthy human individuals (dated by TCRdb to the early 2020s). To prepare the library, the immunoSEQ multiplex PCR assay was applied. The immuneACCESS repertoire file appears here via TCRdb, limited to in-frame rearrangements. These files lack a portion of the clones; in checked studies, under half of the deficit traces to unresolved V genes, and the cause of the others is not known. For this sample there are 730,000 or so clones; around 72% appear just once. The top ten clonotypes cover around 2% of the sample. Sequenced input: memory CD4+ T cells sorted from blood. This sample's cell subset or site label indicates: CD45RA-negative fraction. The source is a woman in her twenties or thirties in good health.

V gene TRBV6-1 combines with J gene TRBJ2-2, with 7 bases that match TRBD1. The CDR3 is 15 residues long. CDR1 is MNHNS, CDR2 SASEGT, per germline. V dropped 6 bases and J dropped 4; count of bases not matched to a gene: 8. CDR3 in DNA: TGTGCCAGCAGCCCAGGGACAGCACCCACCGGGGAGCTGTTTTTT. As protein: CASSPGTAPTGELFF.

J is TRBJ2-7 and V is TRBV10-3; 8 bases fit TRBD1. This CDR3 is built from 14 residues. Looked up from germline, CDR1 is ENHRY and CDR2 is SYGVKD. The J segment lost 4 bases and the V segment lost 5 bases, leaving 7 bases of the junction unmatched. The CDR3 DNA reads TGTGCCATCAGTAGTGGGACAGGAGCTTACGAGCAGTACTTC. Translation: CAISSGTGAYEQYF.

This clone has more than one count but fewer than ten. The chain carries TRBV6-6 and TRBJ1-1; TRBD1 agrees at 7 bases. This CDR3 region has 15 residues. CDR1 and CDR2 (germline): MNHNY, SVGAGI (reference sequence). V shed 2 bases and J 3 bases; nucleotides not matched to a gene: 6. CDR3 region: CASSYDRVRDTEAFF. CDR3 DNA sequence: TGTGCCAGCAGTTACGACAGGGTAAGGGACACTGAAGCTTTCTTT.

This chain connects TRBV7-6 to TRBJ2-1; TRBD2 matches 13 bases. V shed 6 bases and J 10 bases; nucleotides not matched to a gene: 0. The CDR3 is made up of 12 amino acids. Looked up from germline, CDR1 is SGHVS and CDR2 is FNYEAQ. The CDR3 DNA reads as TGTGCCAGCAGGGGACTAGCGGGGGAGCAGTTCTTC. It encodes CASRGLAGEQFF.

The chain combines TRBV7-9 with TRBJ2-7, with a tentative D call TRBD2 (5 bases). The CDR3 totals 14 residues. Trimming removed 0 bases from V and 6 bases from J, with 12 bases in between. Germline CDR1 and CDR2: SEHNR and FQNEAQ (reference sequence). The CDR3: CASSLALGEGEQYF. In nucleotides, the CDR3 is TGTGCCAGCAGCTTAGCGCTTGGCGAGGGCGAGCAGTACTTC.

This chain joins TRBV28 and TRBJ1-2, with TRBD1 matching 8 bases. Germline loops: CDR1 MDHEN, CDR2 SYDVKM. V was clipped by 5 bases and J by 0 bases; unmatched bases: 5. CDR3 size: 15 residues. The CDR3 bases are TGTGCCAGCAGTGGGACAGGAGCAACTAACTATGGCTACACCTTC. This gives the protein CASSGTGATNYGYTF.

This sequence joins TRBV28 and TRBJ1-2; D is perhaps TRBD1 (5 bases). V gave up 5 bases and J gave up 4 bases, with 20 bases separating them. The CDR3 sequence is 16 residues long. In germline, CDR1 is MDHEN, CDR2 SYDVKM. CDR3 amino acids: CASSTPVHGTRYGYTF. CDR3 nucleotides: TGTGCCAGCAGTACCCCCGTTCACGGGACCCGCTATGGCTACACCTTC.

This chain joins TRBV7-6 and TRBJ2-7, with TRBD1 as a possible D gene (6 bases). The ends were cut back, 0 bases at V and 5 bases at J, with 11 bases in the middle. The CDR3 runs 14 residues. The germline V gene encodes CDR1 SGHVS and CDR2 FNYEAQ. This CDR3 is CASSLARWGHEQYF. The CDR3 DNA reads as TGTGCCAGCAGCTTAGCGCGCTGGGGGCACGAGCAGTACTTC.

On this clone itself: This sample includes further DNA sequences coding for the same CDR3. The chain carries TRBV7-2 and TRBJ2-1; 12 positions match TRBD2. This CDR3 is 14 amino acids long. Germline-derived CDR1 and CDR2 are SGHTA and FQGNSA. V shed 1 base, J shed 10 bases, and the junction held 2 bases outside the gene matches. CDR3 loop: CASSLGLAGGEQFF. The DNA of the CDR3 is TGTGCCAGCAGCTTAGGTCTAGCGGGGGGGGAGCAGTTCTTC.

This clone was observed once. J is TRBJ2-7 and V is TRBV7-8, with 8 nucleotides matching TRBD2. V was pared by 3 bases and J by 2 bases, with 12 bases of the junction left unmatched. The CDR3 covers 17 residues. Per the germline V gene, CDR1 is SGHVS and CDR2 is FQNEAQ. The CDR3 loop is CASSFGTSPLRAYEQYF. The DNA for the CDR3 is TGTGCCAGCAGCTTTGGGACTAGTCCTTTGAGAGCCTACGAGCAGTACTTC. Using reference TRBV7-8 and TRBJ2-7 for the parts outside the CDR3, the full variable domain is GAGVSQSPRYKVAKRGQDVALRCDPISGHVSLFWYQQALGQGPEFLTYFQNEAQLDKSGLPSDRFFAERPEGSVSTLKIQRTQQEDSAVYLCASSFGTSPLRAYEQYFGPGTRLTVT.

V and J are TRBV7-8 and TRBJ1-2, with no clear D. This CDR3 comprises 20 residues. V lost 1 base and J 2 bases, leaving 26 bases between the germline ends. Germline CDR1 is SGHVS and CDR2 is FQNEAQ. CDR3 in amino acids: CASSLVVLPVARGINYGYTF. In nucleotides, the CDR3 is TGTGCCAGCAGCTTAGTCGTACTCCCCGTTGCAAGAGGGATAAACTATGGCTACACCTTC.

This chain uses TRBV6-1 with TRBJ2-7; 7 bases are shared with TRBD1. The V gene end was trimmed by 6 bases and the J gene end by 2 bases; junction bases not matched to a gene: 10. This CDR3 has 15 residues. In germline, CDR1 is MNHNS, CDR2 SASEGT. In DNA, the CDR3 is TGTGCCAGCAGGGAGGACAGGAGGCCTCCCTACGAGCAGTACTTC. Amino acids: CASREDRRPPYEQYF.

The V and J genes are TRBV6-5 and TRBJ2-2; D unresolved. The CDR3 is made up of 12 amino acids. Trimming took 4 bases from V and 6 from J, leaving 6 bases between them. In germline, CDR1 is MNHEY, CDR2 SVGAGI. CDR3 region: CASSFGPGELFF. CDR3 coding DNA: TGTGCCAGCAGTTTTGGACCCGGGGAGCTGTTTTTT.

The gene calls are TRBV14 and TRBJ1-4; no reliable D call. Trimming removed 4 bases at V and 6 bases at J, with 9 bases between. Germline lookup yields CDR1 SGHDN and CDR2 FVKESK. The CDR3 has 13 residues. The DNA for the CDR3 is TGTGCCAGCAGCCCCGGGCTTTATGAAAAACTGTTTTTT. Protein product: CASSPGLYEKLFF.

V is TRBV27 and J is TRBJ2-5, with TRBD2 identical over 16 bases. The J segment lost 5 bases and the V segment lost 5 bases, leaving 11 bases of the junction unmatched. Germline CDR1 MNHEY, CDR2 SMNVEV (reference sequence). The CDR3 runs 18 residues. CDR3 DNA: TGTGCCAGCAGTAAGGTGGGACTAGCGGGAGGGAACCGTGAGACCCAGTACTTC. Protein product: CASSKVGLAGGNRETQYF.

This clone was observed many times. The chain recombines TRBV28 with TRBJ2-7; 9 positions agree with TRBD2. Germline CDR1 reads MDHEN; CDR2 reads SYDVKM. The V gene end was trimmed by 6 bases and the J gene end by 3 bases; junction bases not matched to a gene: 3. The CDR3 spans 13 residues. The CDR3: CASRIAGDYEQYF. The DNA for the CDR3 is TGTGCCAGCAGAATAGCGGGAGACTACGAGCAGTACTTC. Drawing the rest from reference TRBV28 and TRBJ2-7, the complete variable domain is DVKVTQSSRYLVKRTGEKVFLECVQDMDHENMFWYRQDPGLGLRLIYFSYDVKMKEKGDIPEGYSVSREKKERFSLILESASTNQTSMYLCASRIAGDYEQYFGPGTRLTVT.

This clone occurred a few times. V is TRBV11-3 and J is TRBJ2-5, with 11 bases matching TRBD2. The junction had 2 bases not matched to a gene; V was cut back by 1 base and J by 1 base. The CDR3 totals 16 residues. Germline V gives CDR1 SGHNT, CDR2 YENEEA. The CDR3, as DNA: TGTGCCAGCAGCTTAGTAGCGGGAGGGCCCCAAGAGACCCAGTACTTC. Translation gives CASSLVAGGPQETQYF.

The rearrangement links TRBV30 to TRBJ2-2; TRBD1 aligns across 7 bases. Germline V gives CDR1 GTSNPN, CDR2 SVGIG (reference sequence). Trimming cost V 2 bases and J 3 bases; bases outside gene matches: 18. There are 19 residues in the CDR3. CDR3 region: CAWSQRQGKSPDYTGELFF. Written as DNA, the CDR3 is TGTGCCTGGAGTCAGAGACAGGGAAAGAGTCCCGACTACACCGGGGAGCTGTTTTTT.

This sequence joins TRBV7-3 and TRBJ2-2; 9 bases fit TRBD2. Unmatched junction bases numbered 8, after V lost 2 bases and J lost 4 bases. Germline lookup yields CDR1 SGHTA and CDR2 FQGTGA. CDR3 length: 17 amino acids. In DNA, the CDR3 is TGTGCCAGCAGCTTAGGGCATAGCGGGAGTAGCACCGGGGAGCTGTTTTTT. It is translated as CASSLGHSGSSTGELFF.

The chain employs TRBV7-2 and TRBJ1-4, with D unresolved. CDR1 is SGHTA and CDR2 is FQGNSA in the germline V gene. The CDR3 covers 14 residues. V lost 5 bases to trimming and J lost 5 bases, with 12 bases between them. The chain's CDR3 is CASSPQLLNEKLFF. The CDR3 DNA follows: TGTGCCAGCAGCCCACAGCTCCTAAATGAAAAACTGTTTTTT. The full variable domain, in which reference TRBV7-2 and TRBJ1-4 provide the parts outside the CDR3, is GAGVSQSPSNKVTEKGKDVELRCDPISGHTALYWYRQSLGQGLEFLIYFQGNSAPDKSGLPSDRFSAERTGGSVSTLTIQRTQQEDSAVYLCASSPQLLNEKLFFGSGTQLSVL.

The V gene is TRBV5-4, the J gene TRBJ1-4; D is undetermined. The CDR3 is 14 residues long. Germline lookup yields CDR1 SGHNT and CDR2 YYREEE (reference sequence). The V gene lost 3 bases and the J gene lost 3 bases, with 9 bases spanning the gap. The CDR3: CASSSWGSNEKLFF. The DNA for the CDR3 is TGTGCCAGCAGCTCCTGGGGATCTAATGAAAAACTGTTTTTT.

Concerning this clone: This CDR3 is also generated by other DNA sequences in the sample. The J gene is TRBJ1-3, the V gene TRBV28; D is unresolved. With 8 bases removed from V and 0 bases from J, the gap between germline ends came to 11 bases. The CDR3 extends over 14 amino acids. CDR1 is MDHEN and CDR2 is SYDVKM in the germline V gene. This chain's CDR3 is CASSTESSGNTIYF. CDR3 DNA: TGTGCCAGCTCTACGGAGAGCTCTGGAAACACCATATATTTT.

This clone was detected a few times. The V and J genes are TRBV18 and TRBJ2-1; TRBD1 agrees at 7 bases. Germline CDR1 and CDR2: KGHSH and LQKENI. The V and J ends lost 5 bases and 6 bases, in that order; junction bases with no gene match: 7. There are 14 residues in the CDR3. The CDR3 loop is CASSKTTGFNEQFF. DNA for the CDR3: TGTGCCAGCTCAAAAACGACAGGGTTCAATGAGCAGTTCTTC.

The chain employs TRBV20-1 and TRBJ1-2; D is unclear. The V end was cut by 6 bases, the J end by 4 bases, with 9 bases between. The V gene's germline CDR1 is DFQATT and CDR2 SNEGSKA (reference sequence). The CDR3 is 11 residues long. Written as DNA, the CDR3 is TGCAGTGCCGATTATCGCTATGGCTACACCTTC. Translation: CSADYRYGYTF.